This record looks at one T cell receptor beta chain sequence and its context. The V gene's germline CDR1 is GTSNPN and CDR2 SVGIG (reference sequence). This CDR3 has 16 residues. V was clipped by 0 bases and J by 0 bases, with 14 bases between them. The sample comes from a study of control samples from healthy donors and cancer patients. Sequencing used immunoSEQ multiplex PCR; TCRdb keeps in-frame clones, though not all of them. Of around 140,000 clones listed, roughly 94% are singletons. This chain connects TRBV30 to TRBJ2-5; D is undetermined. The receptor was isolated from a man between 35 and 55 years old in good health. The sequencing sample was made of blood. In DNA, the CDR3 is TGTGCCTGGAGTGTAAGTTCTCGGCAAAACCAAGAGACCCAGTACTTC. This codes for CAWSVSSRQNQETQYF. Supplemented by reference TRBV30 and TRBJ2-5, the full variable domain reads SQTIHQWPATLVQPVGSPLSLECTVEGTSNPNLYWYRQAAGRGLQLLFYSVGIGQISSEVPQNLSASRPQDRQFILSSKKLLLSDSGFYLCAWSVSSRQNQETQYFGPGTRLLVL.